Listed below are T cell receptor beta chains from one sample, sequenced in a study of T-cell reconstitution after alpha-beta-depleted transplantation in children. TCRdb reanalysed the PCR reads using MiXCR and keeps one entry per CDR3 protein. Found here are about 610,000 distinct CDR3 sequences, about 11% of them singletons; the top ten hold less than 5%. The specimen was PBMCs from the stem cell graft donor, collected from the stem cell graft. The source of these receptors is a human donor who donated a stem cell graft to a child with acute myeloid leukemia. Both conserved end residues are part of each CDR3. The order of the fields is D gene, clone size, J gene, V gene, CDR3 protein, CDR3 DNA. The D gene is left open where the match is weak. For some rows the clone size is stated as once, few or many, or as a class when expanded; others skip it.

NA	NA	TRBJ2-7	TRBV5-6	CASSLEGPIYEQYF	TGTGCCAGCAGCCTCGAGGGACCGATCTACGAGCAGTACTTC
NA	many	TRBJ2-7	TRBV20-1	CSARDPLWEQYF	TGCAGTGCTAGGGACCCCCTTTGGGAGCAGTACTTC
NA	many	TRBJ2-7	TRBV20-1	CSAPHLKGGEQYF	TGCAGTGCTCCGCACTTAAAAGGTGGCGAGCAGTACTTC
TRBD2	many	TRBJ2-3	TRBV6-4	CASSLAGAGDTQYF	TGTGCCAGCAGCTTAGCGGGAGCAGGGGATACGCAGTATTTT
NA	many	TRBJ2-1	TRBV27	CASRLYNEQFF	TGTGCCAGCAGACTCTACAATGAGCAGTTCTTC
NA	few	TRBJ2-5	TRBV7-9	CASRPPQGRKTQYF	TGTGCCAGCAGACCCCCGCAGGGTAGGAAGACCCAGTACTTC
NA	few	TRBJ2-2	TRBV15	CATSRESGGTGELFF	TGTGCCACCAGCAGGGAAAGTGGAGGGACCGGGGAGCTGTTTTTT
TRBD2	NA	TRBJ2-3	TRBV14	CASSQDRVLAPGRTDTQYF	TGTGCCAGCAGCCAAGATCGAGTTCTGGCCCCCGGGAGGACAGATACGCAGTATTTT
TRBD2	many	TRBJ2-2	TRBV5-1	CASSLTSGRAKAGELFF	TGCGCCAGCAGCTTGACTAGCGGGAGGGCCAAGGCCGGGGAGCTGTTTTTT
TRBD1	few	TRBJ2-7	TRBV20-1	CSARERDREPYEQYF	TGCAGTGCTAGAGAGAGGGACAGGGAGCCCTACGAGCAGTACTTC
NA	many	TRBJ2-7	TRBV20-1	CSASASTYEQYF	TGCAGTGCTAGCGCGTCTACCTACGAGCAGTACTTC
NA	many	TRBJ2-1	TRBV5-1	CASSLGDIGEQFF	TGCGCCAGCAGCTTGGGCGACATAGGTGAGCAGTTCTTC
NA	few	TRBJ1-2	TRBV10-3	CAISDWGQRAGYTF	TGTGCCATCAGTGATTGGGGGCAACGGGCTGGCTACACCTTC
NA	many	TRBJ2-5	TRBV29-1	CSVEEGQETQYF	TGCAGCGTGGAAGAAGGACAAGAGACCCAGTACTTC
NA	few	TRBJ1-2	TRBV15	CATSRGLTDGYTF	TGTGCCACCAGCAGAGGATTGACGGATGGCTACACCTTC
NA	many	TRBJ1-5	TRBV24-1	CATSDGPQPQHF	TGTGCCACCAGTGATGGGCCCCAGCCCCAGCATTTT
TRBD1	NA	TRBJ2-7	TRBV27	CASSFVTGGLEQYF	TGTGCCAGCAGTTTCGTGACAGGGGGGCTCGAGCAGTACTTC
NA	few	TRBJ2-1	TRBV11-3	CASSPGNSKQFF	TGTGCCAGCAGCCCCGGGAATTCAAAGCAGTTCTTC
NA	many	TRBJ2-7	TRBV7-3	CASSFGDNSYEQYF	TGTGCCAGCAGCTTCGGGGACAACTCCTACGAGCAGTACTTC
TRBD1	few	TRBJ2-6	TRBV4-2	CASSQRPGGGSGANVLTF	TGTGCCAGCAGCCAAAGGCCAGGGGGCGGATCTGGGGCCAACGTCCTGACTTTC
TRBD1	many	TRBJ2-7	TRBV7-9	CASSLAGTGVPHEQYF	TGTGCCAGCAGCTTAGCTGGGACAGGGGTCCCCCACGAGCAGTACTTC
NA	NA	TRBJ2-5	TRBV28	CASSLPAEVTQYF	TGTGCCAGCAGTTTACCGGCGGAAGTGACCCAGTACTTC
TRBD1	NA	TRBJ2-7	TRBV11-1	CASSPQGAGYEQYF	TGTGCCAGCAGCCCCCAGGGGGCTGGCTACGAGCAGTACTTC
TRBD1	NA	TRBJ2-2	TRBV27	CASRWTGNSGELFF	TGTGCCAGCCGTTGGACAGGGAATTCCGGGGAGCTGTTTTTT
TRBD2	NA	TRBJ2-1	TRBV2	CASSWPRIAGASLNEQFF	TGTGCCAGCAGTTGGCCCCGTATAGCGGGAGCTAGTTTGAATGAGCAGTTCTTC
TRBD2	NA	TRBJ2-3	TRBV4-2	CASSQDQGLAGVNTQYF	TGTGCCAGCAGCCAAGATCAGGGACTAGCGGGAGTCAATACGCAGTATTTT
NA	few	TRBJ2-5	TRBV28	CASSDWGRETQYF	TGTGCCAGCAGCGATTGGGGGCGAGAGACCCAGTACTTC
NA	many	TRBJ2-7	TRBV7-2	CASSFWGFAYEQYF	TGTGCCAGCAGCTTCTGGGGGTTTGCCTACGAGCAGTACTTC
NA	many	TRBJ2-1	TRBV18	CASSPRLTPSDNEQFF	TGTGCCAGCTCACCACGACTTACCCCGTCGGACAATGAGCAGTTCTTC
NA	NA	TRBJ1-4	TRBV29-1	CSVEERGLTEKLFF	TGCAGCGTTGAAGAGAGGGGACTTACTGAAAAACTGTTTTTT
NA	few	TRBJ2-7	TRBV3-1	CASSQVDGTYEQYF	TGTGCCAGCAGCCAAGTCGACGGCACCTACGAGCAGTACTTC
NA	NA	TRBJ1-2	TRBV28	CASRPAGGNYGYTF	TGTGCCAGCAGGCCGGCGGGGGGTAACTATGGCTACACCTTC
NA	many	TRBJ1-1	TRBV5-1	CASRFEGFSEAFF	TGCGCCAGTAGATTTGAGGGGTTCTCTGAAGCTTTCTTT
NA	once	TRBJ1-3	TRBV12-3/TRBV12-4	CASSFPAVPSGNTIYF	TGTGCCAGCAGTTTCCCAGCAGTACCCTCTGGAAACACCATATATTTT
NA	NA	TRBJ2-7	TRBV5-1	CASSLESPSYEQYF	TGCGCCAGCAGCTTAGAATCCCCCTCTTACGAGCAGTACTTC
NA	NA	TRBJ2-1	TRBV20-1	CSAKGLYSYNEQFF	TGCAGTGCTAAGGGACTTTACTCCTACAATGAGCAGTTCTTC
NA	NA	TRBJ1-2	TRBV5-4	CASKSQTIDGYTF	TGTGCCAGCAAATCACAGACTATCGATGGCTACACCTTC
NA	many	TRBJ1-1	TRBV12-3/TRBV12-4	CASSLGGTTEAFF	TGTGCCAGCAGTCTAGGGGGGACCACTGAAGCTTTCTTT
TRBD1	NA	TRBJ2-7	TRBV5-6	CASSFSQGQGPGEQYF	TGTGCCAGCAGCTTTTCACAGGGACAGGGGCCCGGGGAGCAGTACTTC
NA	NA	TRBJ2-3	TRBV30	CAWSGQTTQYF	TGTGCCTGGAGTGGACAGACTACGCAGTATTTT
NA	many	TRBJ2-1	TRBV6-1	CASKDQTDYNEQFF	TGTGCCAGCAAAGATCAAACAGATTACAATGAGCAGTTCTTC
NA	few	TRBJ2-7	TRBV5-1	CASSFLSGWGSYQYEQYF	TGCGCCAGCAGCTTCCTATCCGGATGGGGGAGCTACCAATACGAGCAGTACTTC
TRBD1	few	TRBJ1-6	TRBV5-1	CASSDTGGRSPLHF	TGCGCCAGCAGCGACACAGGGGGGAGATCACCCCTCCACTTT
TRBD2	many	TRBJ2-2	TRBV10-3	CATRTSGDTGELFF	TGTGCCACCCGGACTAGCGGGGACACCGGGGAGCTGTTTTTT
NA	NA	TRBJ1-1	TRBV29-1	CSASPEAFF	TGCAGCGCTTCCCCCGAAGCTTTCTTT
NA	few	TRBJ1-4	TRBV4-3	CASSVRLNEKLFF	TGCGCCAGCAGCGTGAGATTAAATGAAAAACTGTTTTTT
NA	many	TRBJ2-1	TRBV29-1	CSVERERRFF	TGCAGCGTTGAAAGGGAACGTCGGTTCTTC
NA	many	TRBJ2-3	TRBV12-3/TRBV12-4	CASSRDFTDTQYF	TGTGCCAGCAGCCGGGACTTCACAGATACGCAGTATTTT
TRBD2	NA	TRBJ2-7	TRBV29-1	CSVAGRESSSYEQYF	TGCAGCGTTGCCGGGAGGGAGTCGAGCTCCTACGAGCAGTACTTC
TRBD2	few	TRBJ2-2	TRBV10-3	CAIRDRRTSGAGELFF	TGTGCCATCAGGGATAGACGGACTAGCGGGGCCGGGGAGCTGTTTTTT
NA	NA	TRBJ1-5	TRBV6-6	CASTPAVRTENQPQHF	TGTGCCAGCACCCCGGCAGTCAGGACCGAGAATCAGCCCCAGCATTTT
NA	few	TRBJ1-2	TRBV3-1	CASSQSDGYTF	TGTGCCAGCAGCCAATCCGACGGCTACACCTTC
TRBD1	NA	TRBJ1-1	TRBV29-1	CSVRGRGYNTEAFF	TGCAGCGTCCGGGGCAGGGGGTATAACACTGAAGCTTTCTTT
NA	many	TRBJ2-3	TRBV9	CASSAQISTDTQYF	TGTGCCAGCAGCGCCCAGATTAGCACAGATACGCAGTATTTT
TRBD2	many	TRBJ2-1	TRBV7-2	CASSPGLAGQSYTNEQFF	TGTGCCAGCAGCCCGGGACTAGCGGGACAGTCCTACACCAATGAGCAGTTCTTC
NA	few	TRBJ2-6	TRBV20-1	CCAREFSSGANVLTF	TGCTGTGCTAGAGAATTCAGCTCTGGGGCCAACGTCCTGACTTTC
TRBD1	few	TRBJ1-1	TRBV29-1	CSAETGGNTEAFF	TGCAGCGCAGAGACAGGGGGCAACACTGAAGCTTTCTTT
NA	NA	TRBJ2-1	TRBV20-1	CSARDSPGPYNEQFF	TGCAGTGCTAGAGATTCCCCTGGACCCTACAATGAGCAGTTCTTC
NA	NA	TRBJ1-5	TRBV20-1	CSAIGGHNQPQHF	TGCAGTGCTATCGGGGGGCACAATCAGCCCCAGCATTTT